The next 24 T cell receptor beta chains were all read from a single sample in a study of T-cell reconstitution after alpha-beta-depleted transplantation in children. The authors prepared the TCRbeta library with unique molecular identifiers. Each CDR3 protein is one row after TCRdb ran MiXCR on the PCR reads. The sample lists some 500,000 distinct CDR3 sequences; approximately 30% were seen once. The specimen was PBMCs from the stem cell graft donor, collected from the stem cell graft. The receptors were gathered from a human donor who donated a stem cell graft to a child with aplastic anemia.

This chain uses TRBV20-1 with TRBJ2-5, with D hard to call. Germline assignment: CDR1 DFQATT and CDR2 SNEGSKA (reference sequence). With 6 bases removed from V and 7 bases from J, the gap between germline ends came to 18 bases. The CDR3 runs 13 residues. Here the CDR3 DNA reads TGCAGTGCCACGGCCCCGACCGTAGGGACCCAGTACTTC. Translation: CSATAPTVGTQYF.

CDR3 loop: CASSSGLGSGNTIYF. Written as DNA, the CDR3 is TGCGCCAGCAGCTCCGGGTTAGGCTCAGGAAACACCATATATTTT. The rearrangement joins TRBV5-1 to TRBJ1-3; no firm D call. Germline CDR1 reads SGHRS; CDR2 reads YFSETQ. V gave up 3 bases and J gave up 4 bases, with 14 bases separating them. The CDR3 runs to 15 residues.

This clonotype was found a few times. This sequence joins TRBV30 and TRBJ2-1; D unclear. Germline V CDR1 and CDR2: GTSNPN, SVGIG (reference sequence). The V and J ends lost 0 bases and 7 bases respectively, with 10 bases between them. The CDR3 is 13 amino acids. The CDR3, as DNA: TGTGCCTGGAGTGTACAGTATCGGAATGAGCAGTTCTTC. Its protein product is CAWSVQYRNEQFF. The complete variable domain, with remaining parts taken from reference TRBV30 and TRBJ2-1, reads SQTIHQWPATLVQPVGSPLSLECTVEGTSNPNLYWYRQAAGRGLQLLFYSVGIGQISSEVPQNLSASRPQDRQFILSSKKLLLSDSGFYLCAWSVQYRNEQFFGPGTRLTVL.

V and J are TRBV20-1 and TRBJ2-7; TRBD2 agrees at 8 bases. The CDR3 runs 13 residues. Germline values: CDR1 DFQATT, CDR2 SNEGSKA (reference sequence). V dropped 5 bases and J dropped 3; count of bases not matched to a gene: 6. The CDR3 nucleotides are TGCAGTGCTGCGGGGACTAGTTTCTACGAGCAGTACTTC. Its protein product is CSAAGTSFYEQYF.

The chain's CDR3 is CASSPLSSAGGRETQYF. CDR3 sequence (DNA): TGTGCCAGCAGTCCGCTTAGTTCCGCAGGGGGCAGGGAGACCCAGTACTTC. This chain uses TRBV28 with TRBJ2-5; 8 bases fit TRBD1. This CDR3 has 17 amino acids. The trim removed 5 bases at V and 5 bases at J, leaving 16 bases unmatched. Germline V gives CDR1 MDHEN, CDR2 SYDVKM.

This clonotype was detected once. This chain's CDR3 is CATSRDLGGQFF. The CDR3 DNA reads TGTGCCACCAGCAGAGATCTGGGGGGGCAGTTCTTC. This chain joins TRBV15 and TRBJ2-1; D perhaps matches TRBD2 (6 bases). The CDR3 length is 12 residues. V gave up 0 bases and J gave up 12 bases, with 9 bases separating them. Looked up from germline, CDR1 is LNHNV and CDR2 is YYDKDF (reference sequence).

Only a few counts were recorded for this clonotype. J is TRBJ1-5 and V is TRBV20-1; D is perhaps TRBD1 (5 bases). Germline lookup yields CDR1 DFQATT and CDR2 SNEGSKA (reference sequence). The CDR3 has 14 residues. Trimming shortened V by 1 base and J by 6 bases, and 13 bases separated the two germline ends. As DNA, the CDR3 is TGCAGTGCTAGAGCGAGGACATTGCTTCAGCCCCAGCATTTT. Amino acids: CSARARTLLQPQHF.

The V gene is TRBV9, the J gene TRBJ2-1; 12 nucleotides line up with TRBD1. Germline V gives CDR1 SGDLS, CDR2 YYNGEE. CDR3 size: 14 residues. V lost 3 bases, J lost 15 bases, and 10 bases stayed unmatched. The CDR3 nucleotides are TGTGCCAGCAGCGGGACCCGGGACAGGGGGCTGGGGTTCTTC. It translates to CASSGTRDRGLGFF.

This chain links TRBV27 with TRBJ2-7, with 7 bases fitting TRBD2. The CDR3 is made up of 12 amino acids. The J segment lost 10 bases and the V segment lost 5 bases, leaving 8 bases of the junction unmatched. Germline V gene sequence: CDR1 MNHEY, CDR2 SMNVEV (reference sequence). The CDR3 reads CASSPGEGDQYF. DNA for the CDR3: TGTGCCAGCAGTCCGGGGGAGGGCGACCAGTACTTC.

V and J are TRBV29-1 and TRBJ2-7, with 10 bases identical to TRBD2. Germline V gives CDR1 SQVTM, CDR2 ANQGSEA. The CDR3 consists of 14 residues. J gave up 1 base and V 6 bases, and 6 bases lay outside the gene matches. The CDR3 coding sequence is TGCAGCGTGGAAATAGCGGGAGGATCCTACGAGCAGTACTTC. It translates to CSVEIAGGSYEQYF.

The gene calls are TRBV5-1 and TRBJ2-3; a weak D match, TRBD2 (5 bases). Germline V gene sequence: CDR1 SGHRS, CDR2 YFSETQ. CDR3 length equals 14 residues. V dropped 0 bases and J dropped 6 bases, with 11 bases sitting between them. CDR3 DNA sequence: TGCGCCAGCAGCTTGGGGTTAGCGCAGGATACGCAGTATTTT. The encoded protein is CASSLGLAQDTQYF.

This clonotype came up a few times. This chain connects TRBV7-7 to TRBJ2-1; D uncertain. Looked up from germline, CDR1 is SSHAT and CDR2 is FNYEAQ (reference sequence). V lost 2 bases, J lost 5 bases, and 7 bases lay in between. The CDR3 runs to 13 residues. The DNA of the CDR3 is TGTGCCAGCAGCTTAAACGTAGACAATGAGCAGTTCTTC. Protein product: CASSLNVDNEQFF.

In its sample, this clonotype was seen once. The J gene is TRBJ2-7, the V gene TRBV9; D uncertain. Trimming took 3 bases from V and 0 from J, leaving 7 bases between them. The CDR3 has 13 amino acids. Germline CDR1 SGDLS, CDR2 YYNGEE. CDR3 nucleotide sequence: TGTGCCAGCAGCGACCCAGTCTCCTACGAGCAGTACTTC. This encodes CASSDPVSYEQYF.

This clonotype was seen a handful of times. The chain employs TRBV6-1 and TRBJ1-5; 7 bases are a match to TRBD1. This CDR3 spans 14 amino acids. Trimming took 7 bases from V and 6 from J; bases not matched to a gene: 9. CDR1 and CDR2 (germline): MNHNS, SASEGT. The CDR3 DNA reads as TGTGCCAGCACCCTAGGACAGGTACCTCAGCCCCAGCATTTT. Its translation: CASTLGQVPQPQHF.

The DNA for the CDR3 is TGCAGTGCTAGAGATAAGATGGGCTATGGCTACACCTTC. This sequence encodes CSARDKMGYGYTF. This chain links TRBV20-1 with TRBJ1-2; the D is unclear. Trimming left V 0 bases short and J 4 bases short, with 9 bases between. Germline values: CDR1 DFQATT, CDR2 SNEGSKA (reference sequence). The CDR3 is 13 amino acids.

The CDR3 here is CASGLGQGSDTQYF. CDR3 sequence (DNA): TGCGCCAGCGGACTAGGACAGGGCTCAGATACGCAGTATTTT. The chain joins TRBV5-1 to TRBJ2-3, with D possibly TRBD1 on 8 matching bases. The CDR3 is made up of 14 amino acids. The V and J ends lost 7 bases and 4 bases respectively, with 16 bases between them. Germline V gene data show CDR1 as SGHRS and CDR2 as YFSETQ.

The chain employs TRBV20-1 and TRBJ2-3; 11 nucleotides align to TRBD2. The CDR3 contains 18 residues. V shed 7 bases, J shed 0 bases, and the junction held 15 bases outside the gene matches. Germline loops: CDR1 DFQATT, CDR2 SNEGSKA (reference sequence). The CDR3 DNA sequence: TGCAGTGTTAAATCACTAGCGGGAGTAATGTGGAGCACAGATACGCAGTATTTT. Translation: CSVKSLAGVMWSTDTQYF.

This clonotype was detected only a few times. The chain is built from TRBV6-1 and TRBJ1-1; D might be TRBD1 (5 bases). The CDR3 extends over 13 amino acids. Germline loops: CDR1 MNHNS, CDR2 SASEGT. V lost 6 bases, J lost 4 bases, and 12 bases lay in between. Here the CDR3 DNA reads TGTGCCAGCAGAGGCAGGGCGGGCACTGAAGCTTTCTTT. It codes for CASRGRAGTEAFF.

V and J are TRBV29-1 and TRBJ2-3, with 8 bases fitting TRBD2. V dropped 4 bases and J dropped 5; count of bases not matched to a gene: 11. CDR1 and CDR2 (germline): SQVTM, ANQGSEA. The CDR3 length is 15 residues. The CDR3 region is CSVAREGRLGDTQYF. For the CDR3, the DNA is TGCAGCGTTGCCCGGGAGGGCCGTCTAGGAGATACGCAGTATTTT.

There are a few counts of this clonotype. The V call is TRBV20-1, the J call TRBJ1-5; D is unclear. Germline CDR1 DFQATT, CDR2 SNEGSKA (reference sequence). Trimming shortened V by 3 bases and J by 2 bases, and 14 bases separated the two germline ends. The CDR3 consists of 15 residues. The DNA of the CDR3 is TGCAGTGCTAGGGCCCCCGGGGAGGGCAATCAGCCCCAGCATTTT. Translation: CSARAPGEGNQPQHF.

The chain recombines TRBV12-3 or TRBV12-4 with TRBJ1-2; a possible D gene is TRBD1 (5 bases). The V end lost 5 bases, the J end lost 2 bases, and 18 bases lay between the germline ends. The CDR3 spans 16 residues. This chain's CDR3 is CASSGPGPGSNYGYTF. DNA for the CDR3: TGTGCCAGCAGTGGACCGGGACCGGGATCAAACTATGGCTACACCTTC.

The J gene is TRBJ2-4, the V gene TRBV5-1, with TRBD2 as a possible D gene (5 bases). V dropped 2 bases and J dropped 5 bases, with 11 bases sitting between them. The CDR3 extends over 14 amino acids. Germline lookup yields CDR1 SGHRS and CDR2 YFSETQ. The CDR3 protein is CASSLEGPENIQYF. The CDR3 DNA is TGCGCCAGCAGCTTAGAGGGCCCGGAAAACATTCAGTACTTC. Filled out from reference TRBV5-1 and TRBJ2-4, the complete variable domain reads KAGVTQTPRYLIKTRGQQVTLSCSPISGHRSVSWYQQTPGQGLQFLFEYFSETQRNKGNFPGRFSGRQFSNSRSEMNVSTLELGDSALYLCASSLEGPENIQYFGAGTRLSVL.

The rearrangement joins TRBV6-1 to TRBJ2-7, with D perhaps given as TRBD1 or TRBD2 (6 bases each). CDR1 MNHNS and CDR2 SASEGT come from the germline V gene. CDR3 length equals 14 residues. Trimming cost V 6 bases and J 2 bases, with 14 bases left between them. The CDR3 nucleotides read TGTGCCAGCAGACTAGGGGGGAGTACCTACGAGCAGTACTTC. Translation: CASRLGGSTYEQYF.

The CDR3, as DNA: TGTGCCAGCAGTAGGATCACCGGGACAGGGGTGGAGACCCAGTACTTC. This codes for CASSRITGTGVETQYF. J is TRBJ2-5 and V is TRBV27; the match to TRBD1 covers 10 bases. CDR3 length: 16 residues. Trimming removed 5 bases from V and 5 bases from J; junction bases left unmatched: 11. Germline V CDR1 and CDR2: MNHEY, SMNVEV (reference sequence).